These T cell receptor beta chains were read from a single sample in a study of blood T cells in healthy people across ages. TCRdb processed the 5' RACE reads anew with MiXCR; each CDR3 protein has one entry. The table lists about 650,000 distinct CDR3 sequences, 40% to 65% of them singletons. The sequencing input was blood. Receptors were obtained from an elderly woman in good health. The CDR3 runs from the conserved cysteine through the conserved F or W. The order of the fields is J gene, V gene, CDR3 protein.

TRBJ2-7 | TRBV20-1 | CSGSDVPYEQYF
TRBJ1-2 | TRBV29-1 | CSVDRTGGGYGYTF
. | TRBV4-1 | CASSQERNEQYF
TRBJ2-5 | TRBV4-3 | CASSQVPGVAGETQYF
TRBJ2-5 | TRBV20-1 | CSTDRGSYNEQYF
TRBJ2-1 | TRBV15 | CATSRESPQINEQFF
. | TRBV5-1 | CASSLVSAGGSNEQYF
TRBJ2-1 | TRBV29-1 | CSVGSLFSVPLNEQFF
TRBJ1-3 | TRBV12-3/TRBV12-4 | CASSTTGVAGNTIYF
TRBJ2-1 | TRBV7-2 | CASSLAGVGRGPSYNEQFF
TRBJ2-1 | TRBV29-1 | CSDLTSWSEQFF
TRBJ2-1 | TRBV6-6 | CANSYSGGTEQFF
TRBJ1-1 | TRBV30 | CAWSIQGLEAFF
TRBJ1-2 | TRBV27 | CASSPPGGGRRGYTF
TRBJ2-3 | TRBV7-8 | CASSLAKRGGRRADTQYF
TRBJ2-2 | TRBV6-6 | CASSYLEVSGELFF
TRBJ2-7 | TRBV5-1 | CASSLGTGSSEQYF
. | TRBV29-1 | CSVEGGDDEQYF
TRBJ2-3 | TRBV7-2 | CATSREREDTQYF
TRBJ1-2 | TRBV5-1 | CASSPTGVIGYTF
TRBJ2-3 | TRBV29-1 | CSVDASAHTQYF
TRBJ2-1 | TRBV5-1 | CASTPLPGTGIYEQFF
TRBJ2-3 | TRBV20-1 | CSARGQRRTDTQYF
TRBJ2-1 | TRBV7-8 | CASSLGGPYNEQFF
TRBJ2-1 | TRBV15 | CATSSRQGVLNEQFF
TRBJ2-7 | TRBV27 | CASSRQGTGTSRVYEQYF
TRBJ1-2 | TRBV20-1 | CSARQGMGTSNYGYTF
TRBJ2-5 | TRBV28 | CASSLTRQARGETQYF
TRBJ2-3 | TRBV29-1 | CSVDRLPDTQYF
TRBJ2-3 | TRBV27 | CASLEGKREGPKRRLTGETQYF
TRBJ2-7 | TRBV20-1 | CSATPGEYEQYF
TRBJ1-1 | TRBV5-1 | CASSFGAGQNTEAFF
TRBJ2-3 | TRBV14 | CASSQAPPDTQYF
TRBJ2-5 | TRBV2 | CASNGKTSGSRETQYF
TRBJ1-5 | TRBV12-3/TRBV12-4 | CASSLGGTSQPQHF
TRBJ1-2 | TRBV12-3/TRBV12-4 | CASSLSKLGYTF
TRBJ1-1 | TRBV20-1 | CSVGRNTEAFF
TRBJ2-1 | TRBV20-1 | CSAVVYRDEQFF
TRBJ2-1 | TRBV29-1 | CSVVRLAGASSYNEQFF
TRBJ2-3 | TRBV3-1 | CASSFRAQDTQYF
TRBJ2-7 | TRBV7-2 | CASAALGSGYTYEQYF
TRBJ2-1 | TRBV20-1 | CSARQGAGETQFF
TRBJ2-1 | TRBV7-2 | CASRLRGRTGPSSYNEQFF
TRBJ1-5 | TRBV27 | CASGRTGLNQPQHF
TRBJ1-6 | TRBV20-1 | CSASSRTNNSPLHF
. | TRBV9 | CASSVGYDAGHEQYF
TRBJ1-2 | TRBV2 | CASSEGPVYGYTF
TRBJ2-2 | TRBV2 | CASKDKPNTGELFF
TRBJ2-1 | TRBV9 | CASSVAGASYNEQFF
TRBJ2-3 | TRBV18 | CASSVYADTQYF
TRBJ2-1 | TRBV11-2 | CASSPDSPEQFF
TRBJ2-1 | TRBV28 | CASMRLLSTYEQFF
TRBJ2-3 | TRBV6-5 | CASSYSWTSGRTQYF
. | TRBV2 | CASSEEEGPQETQYF
TRBJ2-7 | TRBV7-2 | CASSLGVLAAGSYEQYF
TRBJ2-1 | TRBV7-2 | CASSLGPTVYNEQFF
TRBJ1-2 | TRBV7-2 | CASSKLGRSGYTF
TRBJ1-5 | TRBV6-1 | CASRVDRDFARSNQPQHF
TRBJ2-3 | TRBV10-3 | CAISEFPAGARGDTQYF